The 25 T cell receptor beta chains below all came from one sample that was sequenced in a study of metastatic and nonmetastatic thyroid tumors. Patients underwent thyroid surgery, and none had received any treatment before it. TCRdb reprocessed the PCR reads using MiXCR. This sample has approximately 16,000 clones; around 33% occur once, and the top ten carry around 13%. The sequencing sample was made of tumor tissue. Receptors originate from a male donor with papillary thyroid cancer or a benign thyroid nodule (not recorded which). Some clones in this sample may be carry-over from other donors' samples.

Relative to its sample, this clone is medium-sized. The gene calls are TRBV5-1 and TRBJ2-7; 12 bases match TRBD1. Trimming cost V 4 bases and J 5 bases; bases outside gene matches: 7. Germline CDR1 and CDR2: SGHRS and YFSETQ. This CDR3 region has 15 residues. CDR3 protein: CASSDPGQGADEQYF. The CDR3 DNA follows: TGCGCCAGCAGCGACCCGGGACAGGGGGCCGACGAGCAGTACTTC.

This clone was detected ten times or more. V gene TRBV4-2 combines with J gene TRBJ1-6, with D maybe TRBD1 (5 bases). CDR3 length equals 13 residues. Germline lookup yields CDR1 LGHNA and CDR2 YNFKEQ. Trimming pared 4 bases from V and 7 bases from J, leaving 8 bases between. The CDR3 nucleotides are TGTGCCAGCAGCCGAGGGGAAAATTCACCCCTCCACTTT. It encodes CASSRGENSPLHF.

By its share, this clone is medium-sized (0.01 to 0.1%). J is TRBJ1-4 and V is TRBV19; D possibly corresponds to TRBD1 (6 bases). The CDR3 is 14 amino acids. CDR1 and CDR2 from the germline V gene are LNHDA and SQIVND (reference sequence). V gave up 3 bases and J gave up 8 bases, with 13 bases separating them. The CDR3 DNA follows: TGTGCCAGTAGTATCGTCAGGGGAGGAGAAAAACTGTTTTTT. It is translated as CASSIVRGGEKLFF. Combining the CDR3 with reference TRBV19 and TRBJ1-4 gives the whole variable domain DGGITQSPKYLFRKEGQNVTLSCEQNLNHDAMYWYRQDPGQGLRLIYYSQIVNDFQKGDIAEGYSVSREKKESFPLTVTSAQKNPTAFYLCASSIVRGGEKLFFGSGTQLSVL.

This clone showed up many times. CDR3 region: CATSRDPGGRSYNEQFF. CDR3 DNA: TGTGCCACCAGCAGAGATCCAGGGGGACGCTCCTACAATGAGCAGTTCTTC. The chain combines TRBV15 with TRBJ2-1, with 7 bases that match TRBD1. The CDR3 has 17 residues. The ends lost 0 bases at V and 0 bases at J; junction bases unmatched: 5. Germline CDR1 and CDR2: LNHNV and YYDKDF (reference sequence).

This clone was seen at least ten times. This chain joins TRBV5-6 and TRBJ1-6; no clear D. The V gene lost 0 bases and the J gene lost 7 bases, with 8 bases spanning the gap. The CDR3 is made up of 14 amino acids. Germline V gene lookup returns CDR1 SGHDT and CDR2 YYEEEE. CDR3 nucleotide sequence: TGTGCCAGCAGCTTGGGGTCAGCAAATTCACCCCTCCACTTT. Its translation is CASSLGSANSPLHF. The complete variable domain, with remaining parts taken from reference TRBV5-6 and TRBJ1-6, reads DAGVTQSPTHLIKTRGQQVTLRCSPKSGHDTVSWYQQALGQGPQFIFQYYEEEERQRGNFPDRFSGHQFPNYSSELNVNALLLGDSALYLCASSLGSANSPLHFGNGTRLTVT.

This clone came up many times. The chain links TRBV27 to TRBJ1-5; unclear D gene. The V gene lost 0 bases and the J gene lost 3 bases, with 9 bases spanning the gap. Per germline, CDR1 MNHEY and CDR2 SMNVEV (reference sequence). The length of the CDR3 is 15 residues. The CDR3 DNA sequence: TGTGCCAGCAGTTTATCTAAGGACCCCAATCAGCCCCAGCATTTT. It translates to CASSLSKDPNQPQHF.

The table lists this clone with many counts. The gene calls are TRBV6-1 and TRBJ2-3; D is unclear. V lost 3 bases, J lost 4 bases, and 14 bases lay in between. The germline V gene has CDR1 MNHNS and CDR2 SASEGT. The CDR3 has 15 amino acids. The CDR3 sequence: CASSEYEEFPDTQYF. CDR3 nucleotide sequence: TGTGCCAGCAGTGAGTATGAGGAATTCCCAGATACGCAGTATTTT.

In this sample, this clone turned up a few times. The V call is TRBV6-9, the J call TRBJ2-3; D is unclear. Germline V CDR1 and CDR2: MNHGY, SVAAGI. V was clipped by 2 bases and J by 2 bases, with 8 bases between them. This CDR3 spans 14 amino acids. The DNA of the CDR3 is TGTGCCAGCAGTTATGAACGGGCCACAGATACGCAGTATTTT. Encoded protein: CASSYERATDTQYF.

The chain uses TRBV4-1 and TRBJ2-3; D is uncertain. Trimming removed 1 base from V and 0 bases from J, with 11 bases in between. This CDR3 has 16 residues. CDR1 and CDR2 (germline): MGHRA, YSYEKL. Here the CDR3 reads CASSQVNMVSTDTQYF. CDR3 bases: TGCGCCAGCAGCCAAGTCAACATGGTGAGCACAGATACGCAGTATTTT.

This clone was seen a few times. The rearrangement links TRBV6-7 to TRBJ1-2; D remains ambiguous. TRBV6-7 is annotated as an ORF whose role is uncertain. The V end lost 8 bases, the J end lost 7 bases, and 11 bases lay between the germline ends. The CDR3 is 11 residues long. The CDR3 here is CASSSPLGYTF. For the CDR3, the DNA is TGTGCCAGCTCGTCTCCTCTTGGCTACACCTTC.

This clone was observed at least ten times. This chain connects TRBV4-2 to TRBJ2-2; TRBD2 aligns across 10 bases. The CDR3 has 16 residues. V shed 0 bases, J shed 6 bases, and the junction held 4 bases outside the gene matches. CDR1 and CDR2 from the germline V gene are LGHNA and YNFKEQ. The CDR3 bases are TGTGCCAGCAGCCAAGATTGGCTAGCGGGAGCCGGGGAGCTGTTTTTT. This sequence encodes CASSQDWLAGAGELFF.

CDR3 bases: TGTGCCACCTACTCGAGCCGGATGACAGATACGCAGTATTTT. Encoded protein: CATYSSRMTDTQYF. The V and J genes are TRBV2 and TRBJ2-3; no clear D. V gave up 10 bases and J gave up 3 bases, with 17 bases separating them. This CDR3 has 14 amino acids. Germline-derived CDR1 and CDR2 are SNHLY and FYNNEI.

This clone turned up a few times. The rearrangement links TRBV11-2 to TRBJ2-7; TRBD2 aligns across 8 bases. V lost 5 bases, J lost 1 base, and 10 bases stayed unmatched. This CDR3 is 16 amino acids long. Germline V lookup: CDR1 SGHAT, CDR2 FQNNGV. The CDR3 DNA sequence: TGTGCCAGCAGCCCGGGGGGGGTAGCGGGGTCCTACGAGCAGTACTTC. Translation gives CASSPGGVAGSYEQYF. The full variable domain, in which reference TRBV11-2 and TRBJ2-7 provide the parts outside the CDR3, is EAGVAQSPRYKIIEKRQSVAFWCNPISGHATLYWYQQILGQGPKLLIQFQNNGVVDDSQLPKDRFSAERLKGVDSTLKIQPAKLEDSAVYLCASSPGGVAGSYEQYFGPGTRLTVT.

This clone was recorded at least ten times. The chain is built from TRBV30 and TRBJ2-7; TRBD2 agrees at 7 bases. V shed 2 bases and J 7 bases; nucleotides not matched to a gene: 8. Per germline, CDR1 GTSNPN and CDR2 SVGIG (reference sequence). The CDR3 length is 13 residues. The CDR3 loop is CAWSRGGPGEQYF. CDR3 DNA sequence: TGTGCCTGGAGTCGGGGAGGGCCTGGAGAGCAGTACTTC.

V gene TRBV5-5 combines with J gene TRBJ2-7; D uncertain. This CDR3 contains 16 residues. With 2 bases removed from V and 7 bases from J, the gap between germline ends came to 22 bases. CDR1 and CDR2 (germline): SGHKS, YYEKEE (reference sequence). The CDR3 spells CASSLTPRVDQVEQYF. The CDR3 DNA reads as TGTGCCAGCAGCTTAACCCCACGGGTCGATCAAGTGGAGCAGTACTTC.

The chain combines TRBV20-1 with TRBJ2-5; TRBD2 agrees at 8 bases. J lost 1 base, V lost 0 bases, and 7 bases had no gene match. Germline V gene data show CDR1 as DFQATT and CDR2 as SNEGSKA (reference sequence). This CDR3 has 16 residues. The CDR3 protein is CSARDPREGPQETQYF. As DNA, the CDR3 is TGCAGTGCTAGAGATCCACGGGAGGGACCCCAAGAGACCCAGTACTTC.

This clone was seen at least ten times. The CDR3 nucleotides are TGTGCCATCAGTGTAGGGCACTACCCCTACGAGCAGTACTTC. This encodes CAISVGHYPYEQYF. This chain uses TRBV10-3 with TRBJ2-7; unclear D gene. Germline CDR1 is ENHRY and CDR2 is SYGVKD. The CDR3 runs 14 residues. Trimming left V 4 bases short and J 2 bases short, with 12 bases between.

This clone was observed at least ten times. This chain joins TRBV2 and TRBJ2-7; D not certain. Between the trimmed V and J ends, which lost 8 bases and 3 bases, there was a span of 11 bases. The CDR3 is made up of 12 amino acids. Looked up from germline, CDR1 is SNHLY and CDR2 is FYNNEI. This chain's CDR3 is CASLVGNYEQYF. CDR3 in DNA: TGTGCCAGCTTAGTAGGAAACTACGAGCAGTACTTC.

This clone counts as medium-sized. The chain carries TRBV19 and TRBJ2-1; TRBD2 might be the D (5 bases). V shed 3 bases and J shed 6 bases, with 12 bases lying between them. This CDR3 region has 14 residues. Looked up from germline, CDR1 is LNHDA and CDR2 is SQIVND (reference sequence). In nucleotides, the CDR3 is TGTGCCAGTAGTATGAAGGGAGTGTCCAATGAGCAGTTCTTC. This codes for CASSMKGVSNEQFF.

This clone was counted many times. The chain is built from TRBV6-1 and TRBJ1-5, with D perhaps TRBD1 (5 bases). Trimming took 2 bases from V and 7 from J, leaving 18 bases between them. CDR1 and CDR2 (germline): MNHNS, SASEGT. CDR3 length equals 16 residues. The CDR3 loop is CASSEIAGQGNQPQHF. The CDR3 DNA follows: TGTGCCAGCAGTGAAATCGCAGGGCAGGGAAACCAGCCCCAGCATTTT.

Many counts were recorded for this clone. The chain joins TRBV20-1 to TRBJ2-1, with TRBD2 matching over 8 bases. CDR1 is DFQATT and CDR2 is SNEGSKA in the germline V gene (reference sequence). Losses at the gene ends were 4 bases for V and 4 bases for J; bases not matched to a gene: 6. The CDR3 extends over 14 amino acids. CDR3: CSAISGSIYNEQFF. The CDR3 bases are TGCAGTGCTATAAGCGGGAGTATTTACAATGAGCAGTTCTTC.

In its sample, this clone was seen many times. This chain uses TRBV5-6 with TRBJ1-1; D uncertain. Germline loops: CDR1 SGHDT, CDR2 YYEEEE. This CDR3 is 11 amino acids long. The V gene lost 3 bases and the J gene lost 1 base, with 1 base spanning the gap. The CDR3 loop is CASSWNTEAFF. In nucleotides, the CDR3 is TGTGCCAGCAGCTGGAACACTGAAGCTTTCTTT.

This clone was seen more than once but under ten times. The CDR3: CASSYRGTGMDGYTF. The CDR3 DNA is TGTGCCAGCAGTTACAGGGGGACAGGGATGGATGGCTACACCTTC. The gene calls are TRBV6-2 or TRBV6-3 and TRBJ1-2; 9 nucleotides match TRBD1. CDR1 is MNHEY, CDR2 SVGEGT, per germline. The CDR3 runs 15 residues. Trimming at V came to 2 bases and at J to 6 bases, leaving 7 bases not matched to a gene.

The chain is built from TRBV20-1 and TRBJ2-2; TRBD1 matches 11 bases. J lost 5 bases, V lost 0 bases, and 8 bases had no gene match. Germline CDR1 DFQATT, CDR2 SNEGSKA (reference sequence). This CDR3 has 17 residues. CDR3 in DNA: TGCAGTGCTAGAGATCTTGGACAGGGGGCTCGTACCGGGGAGCTGTTTTTT. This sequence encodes CSARDLGQGARTGELFF.

The CDR3 sequence: CASRIEVSSYEQYF. The CDR3, as DNA: TGTGCCAGCAGGATAGAAGTTAGCTCCTACGAGCAGTACTTC. V and J are TRBV27 and TRBJ2-7, with D uncertain. This CDR3 contains 14 residues. V lost 6 bases and J 0 bases, leaving 12 bases between the germline ends. CDR1 is MNHEY and CDR2 is SMNVEV in the germline V gene (reference sequence).